The 30 T cell receptor beta chains in this list originate from one sample, sequenced in a study of blood T cell repertoires in COVID-19. Data came from immunoSEQ multiplex PCR; TCRdb stores just in-frame clones and leaves some out. This table holds over 400,000 clones, about nine tenths found once. Input material: peripheral blood. Receptors were obtained from a woman aged 25 to 39 with active or convalescent COVID-19.

The chain employs TRBV7-2 and TRBJ2-3; a weak D match, TRBD1 (5 bases). The CDR3 has 16 amino acids. The ends were cut back, 1 base at V and 1 base at J, with 12 bases in the middle. Germline V gives CDR1 SGHTA, CDR2 FQGNSA. CDR3 in DNA: TGTGCCAGCAGCTTAGTACCCCAGGGTGGCACAGATACGCAGTATTTT. The encoded protein is CASSLVPQGGTDTQYF.

This chain joins TRBV19 and TRBJ2-2, with a tentative D call TRBD1 (5 bases). The CDR3 is made up of 16 amino acids. V lost 1 base and J lost 4, with 13 bases in between. Germline values: CDR1 LNHDA, CDR2 SQIVND (reference sequence). The DNA of the CDR3 is TGTGCCAGTAGTATAGGTCAGGGTACTTCCACCGGGGAGCTGTTTTTT. Translating gives CASSIGQGTSTGELFF.

V and J are TRBV4-1 and TRBJ1-1; possibly TRBD1 for D (5 bases). Trimming took off 3 bases at V and 0 bases at J, with 23 bases between the two ends. Germline assignment: CDR1 MGHRA and CDR2 YSYEKL. The CDR3 is 19 amino acids. CDR3 in DNA: TGCGCCAGCAGCCAGGGGGGGAACCCGATGTCTTACCTGAACACTGAAGCTTTCTTT. Translation gives CASSQGGNPMSYLNTEAFF.

The rearrangement joins TRBV20-1 to TRBJ2-7; D gene uncertain. There are 11 residues in the CDR3. V gave up 5 bases and J gave up 4 bases, with 9 bases separating them. Germline lookup yields CDR1 DFQATT and CDR2 SNEGSKA (reference sequence). CDR3 residues: CSALSGYEQYF. The CDR3 nucleotides are TGCAGTGCTCTATCCGGGTACGAGCAGTACTTC.

For the CDR3, the DNA is TGTGCCAGCAGCTTACTCTCCCAGGGGGCCTATGAGCAGTTCTTC. Translated: CASSLLSQGAYEQFF. V and J are TRBV7-2 and TRBJ2-1; 8 bases line up with TRBD1. The J segment lost 8 bases and the V segment lost 2 bases, leaving 8 bases of the junction unmatched. The V gene's germline CDR1 is SGHTA and CDR2 FQGNSA. The CDR3 covers 15 residues.

This clone has a single count. The sample carries other DNA sequences with the same CDR3. This chain uses TRBV30 with TRBJ2-7; TRBD2 matches 8 bases. Germline CDR1 and CDR2: GTSNPN and SVGIG (reference sequence). V shed 2 bases, J shed 3 bases, and the junction held 3 bases outside the gene matches. The CDR3 contains 13 residues. Written as DNA, the CDR3 is TGTGCCTGGAGTATGAGCGGGAGCTACGAGCAGTACTTC. Protein product: CAWSMSGSYEQYF.

The chain combines TRBV10-3 with TRBJ1-1; no clear D gene. The V end lost 4 bases, the J end lost 8 bases, and 14 bases lay between the germline ends. The CDR3 loop spans 13 amino acids. The germline CDR1 and CDR2 sequences are ENHRY and SYGVKD. The CDR3 loop reads CAISGRPEDEAFF. The DNA for the CDR3 is TGTGCCATCAGTGGACGGCCGGAGGACGAAGCTTTCTTT.

The V call is TRBV18, the J call TRBJ1-2; D perhaps matches TRBD1 (5 bases). Germline-derived CDR1 and CDR2 are KGHSH and LQKENI. The V gene lost 2 bases and the J gene lost 4 bases, with 20 bases spanning the gap. The CDR3 contains 17 residues. CDR3 residues: CASSPSQGTGAAYGYTF. The CDR3 bases are TGTGCCAGCTCACCATCCCAGGGAACGGGAGCGGCCTATGGCTACACCTTC.

The chain couples TRBV10-1 to TRBJ2-1; 9 nucleotides line up with TRBD2. The CDR3 sequence is 15 residues long. The trim removed 2 bases at V and 7 bases at J, leaving 6 bases unmatched. Germline CDR1 reads WNHNN; CDR2 reads SYGVQD (reference sequence). The CDR3 DNA sequence: TGCGCCAGCAGTGAGAATCCTAGCGGGGTTAATGAGCAGTTCTTC. This encodes CASSENPSGVNEQFF.

V is TRBV25-1 and J is TRBJ1-2; D perhaps matches TRBD1 (5 bases). Germline V gives CDR1 MGHDK, CDR2 SYGVNS. This CDR3 is 14 amino acids long. V lost 8 bases, J lost 4 bases, and 17 bases lay in between. DNA for the CDR3: TGTGCCAGCGGAATCAGGGTGTGTGGCTATGGCTACACCTTC. This encodes CASGIRVCGYGYTF.

CDR3 residues: CASSPPNAGNTGELFF. CDR3 DNA: TGTGCCAGCTCACCACCGAACGCAGGGAACACCGGGGAGCTGTTTTTT. The chain employs TRBV18 and TRBJ2-2; D gene ambiguous. CDR3 length: 16 residues. Trimming took off 0 bases at V and 1 base at J, with 9 bases between the two ends. Germline CDR1 reads KGHSH; CDR2 reads LQKENI.

The gene calls are TRBV5-4 and TRBJ2-2; D ambiguous. The CDR3 extends over 14 amino acids. CDR1 and CDR2 from the germline V gene are SGHNT and YYREEE (reference sequence). The V and J ends lost 0 bases and 5 bases respectively, with 8 bases between them. The CDR3 nucleotides read TGTGCCAGCAGCTTGGAACAGAATACCGGGGAGCTGTTTTTT. It encodes CASSLEQNTGELFF.

The chain joins TRBV27 to TRBJ2-1, with 12 nucleotides matching TRBD2. This CDR3 spans 15 amino acids. Germline values: CDR1 MNHEY, CDR2 SMNVEV (reference sequence). J gave up 4 bases and V 5 bases, and 3 bases lay outside the gene matches. CDR3 protein: CASSEGTSGYNEQFF. CDR3 in DNA: TGTGCCAGCAGTGAGGGGACTAGCGGGTACAATGAGCAGTTCTTC.

This clone was seen just once. This rearrangement joins TRBV7-9 to TRBJ2-1; TRBD1 might be the D (6 bases). The CDR3 totals 16 residues. The germline V and J ends were trimmed by 5 bases and 6 bases, with 20 bases remaining between them. Germline values: CDR1 SEHNR, CDR2 FQNEAQ (reference sequence). In DNA, the CDR3 is TGTGCCAGCAGCGTGAACAGGGACGTTGGTAGCAATGAGCAGTTCTTC. Translated, it gives CASSVNRDVGSNEQFF.

The gene calls are TRBV6-1 and TRBJ1-1; a weak D match, TRBD1 (6 bases). V lost 1 base and J 4 bases, leaving 10 bases between the germline ends. The CDR3 length is 14 residues. Germline V gene sequence: CDR1 MNHNS, CDR2 SASEGT. The CDR3 reads CASSEVYRATEAFF. CDR3 nucleotide sequence: TGTGCCAGCAGTGAAGTTTACAGGGCCACTGAAGCTTTCTTT.

This clone has ten or more counts. The CDR3 sequence: CASSPQSLNTEAFF. CDR3 sequence (DNA): TGTGCCAGCTCACCCCAATCACTAAACACTGAAGCTTTCTTT. The chain recombines TRBV18 with TRBJ1-1; D call uncertain. Deletions cut 3 bases from V and 2 bases from J, with 10 bases between. The CDR3 runs 14 residues. Germline V lookup: CDR1 KGHSH, CDR2 LQKENI.

The V and J genes are TRBV5-1 and TRBJ1-2; 11 bases line up with TRBD1. Germline assignment: CDR1 SGHRS and CDR2 YFSETQ. Germline trimming cut 3 bases from V and 6 bases from J; bases unmatched to any gene: 7. The CDR3 contains 15 residues. The CDR3 DNA follows: TGCGCCAGCAGCTCAGGACAGGGGGCTTTAAATGGCTACACCTTC. Its translation: CASSSGQGALNGYTF.

The chain recombines TRBV6-6 with TRBJ1-1, with TRBD1 identical over 7 bases. Trimming removed 0 bases from V and 1 base from J; junction bases left unmatched: 5. This CDR3 comprises 16 residues. The germline V gene has CDR1 MNHNY and CDR2 SVGAGI (reference sequence). CDR3 coding DNA: TGTGCCAGCAGTTACTCTGCAGGGGGGACGAACACTGAAGCTTTCTTT. The encoded protein is CASSYSAGGTNTEAFF.

The sample holds one count of this clone. The V gene is TRBV6-5, the J gene TRBJ2-7; 9 bases are a match to TRBD1. CDR3 size: 15 residues. The ends lost 6 bases at V and 2 bases at J; junction bases unmatched: 8. The germline gives CDR1 MNHEY, CDR2 SVGAGI. In DNA, the CDR3 is TGTGCCAGCAGCGATGGGGACAGGGCCCCCTACGAGCAGTACTTC. Amino acids: CASSDGDRAPYEQYF.

This chain uses TRBV3-1 (or the pseudogene TRBV3-2) with TRBJ2-1, with TRBD2 identical over 10 bases. The V gene end was trimmed by 1 base and the J gene end by 8 bases; junction bases not matched to a gene: 8. Germline V gene data show CDR1 as LGHDT and CDR2 as YNNKEL (reference sequence). CDR3 length: 16 residues. CDR3 bases: TGTGCCAGCAGCCAAGTTCATGAGCGGGGGGGCCATGAGCAGTTCTTC. As protein: CASSQVHERGGHEQFF.

The J gene is TRBJ1-2, the V gene TRBV6-6, with D perhaps matching TRBD1 (5 bases). CDR3 length equals 11 residues. Trimming took 5 bases from V and 4 from J, leaving 5 bases between them. Germline-derived CDR1 and CDR2 are MNHNY and SVGAGI (reference sequence). This CDR3 reads CASSDSYGYTF. The DNA of the CDR3 is TGTGCCAGCAGTGACAGCTATGGCTACACCTTC.

The chain joins TRBV5-1 to TRBJ2-3; 7 bases match TRBD2. CDR1 and CDR2 from the germline V gene are SGHRS and YFSETQ. The CDR3 consists of 16 residues. Trimming took 3 bases from V and 2 from J; bases not matched to a gene: 9. For the CDR3, the DNA is TGCGCCAGCAGCTGGGGATGGGAGGGTCCCACAGATACGCAGTATTTT. As protein: CASSWGWEGPTDTQYF. Drawing the rest from reference TRBV5-1 and TRBJ2-3, the complete variable domain is KAGVTQTPRYLIKTRGQQVTLSCSPISGHRSVSWYQQTPGQGLQFLFEYFSETQRNKGNFPGRFSGRQFSNSRSEMNVSTLELGDSALYLCASSWGWEGPTDTQYFGPGTRLTVL.

The chain has TRBV6-5 and TRBJ2-5; 9 nucleotides agree with TRBD1. Germline V gene lookup returns CDR1 MNHEY and CDR2 SVGAGI. The junction had 5 bases not matched to a gene; V was cut back by 4 bases and J by 5 bases. There are 14 residues in the CDR3. CDR3 region: CASSSYRGLETQYF. The CDR3 DNA is TGTGCCAGCAGTTCATACAGGGGGCTGGAGACCCAGTACTTC.

This clone was observed once. V usage is TRBV21-1 and J usage is TRBJ1-3. TRBV21-1 is a pseudogene segment. This CDR3 has 16 residues. The CDR3 DNA follows: TGTGCCAGCAGCAAAGTCTTCCGGGGATCCGGAAACACCATATATTTT. Encoded protein: CASSKVFRGSGNTIYF.

This clone was recorded a few times. The V gene is TRBV21-1, the J gene TRBJ2-7; the table's TRBD1 call for D was not verified on the DNA. TRBV21-1 is a listed pseudogene. CDR3 length equals 16 residues. The CDR3 loop is CASSKAAGKKSYEQYF. Written as DNA, the CDR3 is TGTGCCAGCAGCAAAGCGGCAGGAAAAAAGTCCTACGAGCAGTACTTC.

This chain links TRBV18 with TRBJ2-1; tentatively, D is TRBD1 (5 bases). V lost 3 bases to trimming and J lost 7 bases, with 7 bases between them. This CDR3 is 12 amino acids long. The germline CDR1 and CDR2 sequences are KGHSH and LQKENI. CDR3 region: CASSPHRNEQFF. The CDR3 region has the DNA TGTGCCAGCTCACCCCACAGGAATGAGCAGTTCTTC.

The chain has TRBV29-1 and TRBJ1-2; no clear D. CDR3 length: 11 amino acids. Per germline, CDR1 SQVTM and CDR2 ANQGSEA. V lost 4 bases to trimming and J lost 3 bases, with 6 bases between them. CDR3 loop: CSVGGHYGYTF. The CDR3, as DNA: TGCAGCGTTGGCGGGCACTATGGCTACACCTTC.

The chain combines TRBV3-1 (or the pseudogene TRBV3-2) with TRBJ1-5; tentatively, D is TRBD1 (6 bases). Germline loops: CDR1 LGHDT, CDR2 YNNKEL (reference sequence). The CDR3 contains 14 residues. V lost 3 bases and J lost 8, with 14 bases in between. CDR3 in amino acids: CASSHGGPWEPQHF. Here the CDR3 DNA reads TGTGCCAGCAGCCACGGGGGGCCCTGGGAGCCCCAGCATTTT.

The V and J genes are TRBV4-2 and TRBJ1-4; D not certain. The CDR3 has 15 amino acids. V dropped 8 bases and J dropped 0 bases, with 13 bases sitting between them. Germline CDR1 reads LGHNA; CDR2 reads YNFKEQ. CDR3 in DNA: TGTGCCAGCTGCGGGGATTGGGCAACTAATGAAAAACTGTTTTTT. Encoded protein: CASCGDWATNEKLFF.

The chain couples TRBV30 to TRBJ2-3; D may be TRBD1 (6 bases). The V gene lost 4 bases and the J gene lost 6 bases, with 17 bases spanning the gap. The germline V gene encodes CDR1 GTSNPN and CDR2 SVGIG (reference sequence). The CDR3 totals 14 residues. The CDR3 loop reads CAWKKGQPEDTQYF. In DNA, the CDR3 is TGTGCCTGGAAGAAAGGACAGCCTGAGGATACGCAGTATTTT.